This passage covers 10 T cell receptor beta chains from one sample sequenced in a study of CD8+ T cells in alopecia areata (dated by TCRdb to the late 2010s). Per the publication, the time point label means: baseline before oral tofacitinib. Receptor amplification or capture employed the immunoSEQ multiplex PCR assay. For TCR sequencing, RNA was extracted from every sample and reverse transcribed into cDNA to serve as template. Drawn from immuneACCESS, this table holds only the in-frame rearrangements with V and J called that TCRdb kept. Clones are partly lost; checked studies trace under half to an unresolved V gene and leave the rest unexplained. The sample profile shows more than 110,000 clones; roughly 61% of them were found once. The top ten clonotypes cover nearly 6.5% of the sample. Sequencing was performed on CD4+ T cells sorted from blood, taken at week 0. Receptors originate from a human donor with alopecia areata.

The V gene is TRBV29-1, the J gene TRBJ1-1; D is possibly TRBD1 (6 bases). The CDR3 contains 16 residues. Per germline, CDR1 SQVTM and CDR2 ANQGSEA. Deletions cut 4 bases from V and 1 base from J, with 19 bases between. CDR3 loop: CSVVRDIRGRNTEAFF. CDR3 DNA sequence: TGCAGCGTTGTAAGGGACATTAGAGGGAGGAACACTGAAGCTTTCTTT.

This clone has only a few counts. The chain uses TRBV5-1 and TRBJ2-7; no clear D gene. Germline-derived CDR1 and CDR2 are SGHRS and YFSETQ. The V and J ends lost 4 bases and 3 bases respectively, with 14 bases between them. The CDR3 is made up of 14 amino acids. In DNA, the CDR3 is TGCGCCAGCAGCCTAGATCCTTCGAGCTACGAGCAGTACTTC. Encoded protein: CASSLDPSSYEQYF.

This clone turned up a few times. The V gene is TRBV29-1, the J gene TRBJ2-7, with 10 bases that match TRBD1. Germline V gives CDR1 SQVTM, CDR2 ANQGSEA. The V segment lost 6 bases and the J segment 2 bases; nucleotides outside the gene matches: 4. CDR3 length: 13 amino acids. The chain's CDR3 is CSVAGQGAYEQYF. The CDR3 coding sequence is TGCAGCGTCGCAGGACAGGGGGCCTACGAGCAGTACTTC.

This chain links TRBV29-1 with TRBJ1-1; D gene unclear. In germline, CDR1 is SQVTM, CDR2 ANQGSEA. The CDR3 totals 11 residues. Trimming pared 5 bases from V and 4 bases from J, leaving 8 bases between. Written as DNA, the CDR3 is TGCAGCGTTTCACACAGCACTGAAGCTTTCTTT. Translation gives CSVSHSTEAFF.

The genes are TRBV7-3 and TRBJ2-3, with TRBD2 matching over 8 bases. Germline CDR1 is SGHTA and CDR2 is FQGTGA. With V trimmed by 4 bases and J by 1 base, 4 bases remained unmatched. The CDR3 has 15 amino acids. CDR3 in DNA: TGTGCCAGCAGCTCGTCAGCGGGGGGCACAGATACGCAGTATTTT. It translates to CASSSSAGGTDTQYF.

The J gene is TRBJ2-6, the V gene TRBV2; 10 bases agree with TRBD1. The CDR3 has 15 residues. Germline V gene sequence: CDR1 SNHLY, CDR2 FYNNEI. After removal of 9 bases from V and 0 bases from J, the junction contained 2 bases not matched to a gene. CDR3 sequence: CARGTGDSGANVLTF. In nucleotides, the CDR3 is TGTGCCAGGGGGACAGGGGACTCTGGGGCCAACGTCCTGACTTTC.

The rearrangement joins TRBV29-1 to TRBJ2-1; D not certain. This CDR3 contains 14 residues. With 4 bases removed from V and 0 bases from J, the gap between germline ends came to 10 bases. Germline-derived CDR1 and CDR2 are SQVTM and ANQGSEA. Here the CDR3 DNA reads TGCAGCGTTGGGTCTACCAGCTCCTACAATGAGCAGTTCTTC. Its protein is CSVGSTSSYNEQFF.

The CDR3 nucleotides are TGCAGCGTATCCTCGGGGAACACTGAAGCTTTCTTT. Protein: CSVSSGNTEAFF. The chain joins TRBV29-1 to TRBJ1-1; no reliable D call. The CDR3 is 12 amino acids. Germline V gene lookup returns CDR1 SQVTM and CDR2 ANQGSEA. V gave up 6 bases and J gave up 1 base, with 9 bases separating them.

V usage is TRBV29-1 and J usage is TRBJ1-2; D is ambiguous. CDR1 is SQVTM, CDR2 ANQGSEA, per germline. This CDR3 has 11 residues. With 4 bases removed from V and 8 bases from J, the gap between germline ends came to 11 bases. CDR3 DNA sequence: TGCAGCGTTGGTGGTGTGGTCGGCTACACCTTC. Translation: CSVGGVVGYTF.

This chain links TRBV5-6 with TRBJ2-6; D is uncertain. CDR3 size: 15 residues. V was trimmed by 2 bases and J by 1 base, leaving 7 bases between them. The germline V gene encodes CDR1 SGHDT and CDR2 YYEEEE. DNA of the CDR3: TGTGCCAGCAGCTTCCAGATTTCTGGGGCCAACGTCCTGACTTTC. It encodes CASSFQISGANVLTF.